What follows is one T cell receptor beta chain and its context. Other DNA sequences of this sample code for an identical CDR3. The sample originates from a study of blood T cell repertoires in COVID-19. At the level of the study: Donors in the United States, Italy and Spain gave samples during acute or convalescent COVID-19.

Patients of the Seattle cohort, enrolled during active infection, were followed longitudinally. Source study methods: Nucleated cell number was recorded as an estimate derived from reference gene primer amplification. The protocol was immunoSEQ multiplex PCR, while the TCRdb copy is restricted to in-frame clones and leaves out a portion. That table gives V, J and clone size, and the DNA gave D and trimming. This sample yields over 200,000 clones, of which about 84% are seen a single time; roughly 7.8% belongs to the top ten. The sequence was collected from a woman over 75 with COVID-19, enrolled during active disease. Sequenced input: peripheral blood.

CDR3 loop: CASSPGQENQPQHF. In nucleotides, the CDR3 is TGCGCCAGCAGCCCCGGACAGGAGAATCAGCCCCAGCATTTT. V usage is TRBV5-1 and J usage is TRBJ1-5, with 7 bases that match TRBD1. There are 14 residues in the CDR3. J gave up 4 bases and V 4 bases, and 5 bases lay outside the gene matches. Germline V lookup: CDR1 SGHRS, CDR2 YFSETQ.